This T cell receptor (beta chain) derives from a study of post-analysis software for immune sequencing data. Remarks on this clonotype: Its target is not known.

Per germline, CDR1 DFQATT and CDR2 SNEGSKA (reference sequence). The trim removed 5 bases at V and 1 base at J, leaving 4 bases unmatched. The length of the CDR3 is 13 residues. TCR beta cDNA libraries had unique molecular identifiers. Input amounts of roughly 0.85 to 10 million T cells were used. These gave around 500,000 cDNA molecules, so each molecule approximated one T cell. One entry per CDR3 protein results from TCRdb running MiXCR on the PCR reads. The data contain about 560,000 distinct CDR3 sequences, roughly 46% of them singletons. Study-wide results and caveats: Controls had lower frequencies than patients of about 5 TRBV segments, which included TRBV5-6, TRBV5-1 and TRBV20-1. Compared with controls, patients showed significantly lower normalized Chao1 diversity.

The sample comprised blood. The TCR sequence derives from a girl under 18 with multiple sclerosis. The chain links TRBV20-1 to TRBJ1-1, with 7 bases aligning to TRBD1. The CDR3 nucleotides read TGCAGTGCTCTAACAGGGGAGAACACTGAAGCTTTCTTT. Amino acids: CSALTGENTEAFF.